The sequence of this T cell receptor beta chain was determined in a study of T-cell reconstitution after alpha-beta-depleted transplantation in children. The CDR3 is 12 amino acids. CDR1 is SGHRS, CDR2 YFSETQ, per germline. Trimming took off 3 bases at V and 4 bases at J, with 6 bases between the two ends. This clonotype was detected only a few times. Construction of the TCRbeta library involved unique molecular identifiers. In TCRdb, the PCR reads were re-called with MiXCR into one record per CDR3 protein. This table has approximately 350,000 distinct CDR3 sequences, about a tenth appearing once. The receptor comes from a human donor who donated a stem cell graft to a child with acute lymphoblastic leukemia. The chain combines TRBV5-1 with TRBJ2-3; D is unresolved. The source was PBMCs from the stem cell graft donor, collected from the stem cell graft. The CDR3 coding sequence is TGCGCCAGCAGCTACACATCAGATACGCAGTATTTT. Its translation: CASSYTSDTQYF.